The 7 T cell receptor beta chains below all came from one sample that was sequenced in a study of CD8+CD57+ T cells in acquired aplastic anemia. Using genomic DNA as the template, TCR beta VDJ and CDR3 profiling was carried out. TCRdb processed the reads anew with MiXCR; each CDR3 protein has one entry. The sample lists 180,000 or so distinct CDR3 sequences, about 45% occurring once. Whoever was chosen for sequencing had shown CD8+CD57+ cell expansion by flow cytometry. Sequenced input: sorted CD4+, CD8+, or CD8+CD57+ T cells (not recorded which) from PBMCs. All receptors come from a human donor with aplastic anemia.

The chain is built from TRBV2 and TRBJ2-7; D is unresolved. CDR3 length equals 13 residues. In germline, CDR1 is SNHLY, CDR2 FYNNEI. The V end was cut by 6 bases, the J end by 2 bases, with 11 bases between. CDR3 sequence (DNA): TGTGCCAGCAGCGCCAGAACCACCTACGAGCAGTACTTC. Translating gives CASSARTTYEQYF.

The chain joins TRBV20-1 to TRBJ1-2; a possible D gene is TRBD1 (5 bases). V was pared by 4 bases and J by 5 bases, with 17 bases between. The CDR3 extends over 14 amino acids. Germline-derived CDR1 and CDR2 are DFQATT and SNEGSKA (reference sequence). CDR3 protein: CSAKWDLDGYGYTF. The CDR3 bases are TGCAGTGCTAAATGGGACCTCGATGGATATGGCTACACCTTC.

This chain links TRBV10-1 with TRBJ2-7, with TRBD2 identical over 8 bases. Trimming removed 0 bases from V and 6 bases from J; junction bases left unmatched: 7. Germline CDR1 WNHNN, CDR2 SYGVQD (reference sequence). The CDR3 contains 15 residues. The CDR3 sequence is CASSESPVTSGEQYF. CDR3 nucleotides: TGCGCCAGCAGTGAGTCCCCGGTCACTAGCGGCGAGCAGTACTTC.

This clonotype was counted a single time. CDR3 amino acids: CASSFHRDQETQYF. The CDR3 nucleotides are TGTGCCAGCAGCTTTCACCGGGACCAAGAGACCCAGTACTTC. This chain links TRBV7-9 with TRBJ2-5; D call uncertain. Germline lookup yields CDR1 SEHNR and CDR2 FQNEAQ (reference sequence). The CDR3 consists of 14 residues. V dropped 3 bases and J dropped 0 bases, with 8 bases sitting between them.

The chain links TRBV11-2 to TRBJ2-3; possibly TRBD2 for D (7 bases). V shed 2 bases and J shed 3 bases, with 15 bases lying between them. Germline assignment: CDR1 SGHAT and CDR2 FQNNGV. This CDR3 region has 16 residues. In DNA form, the CDR3 reads TGTGCCAGCAGCTTACGGAGGGGGGGGCGGACAGATACGCAGTATTTT. Protein sequence: CASSLRRGGRTDTQYF.

Of note for this clonotype: Being one base from a much bigger clone, this may be a read error. The chain joins TRBV3-1 to TRBJ2-7; 9 nucleotides agree with TRBD1. J lost 2 bases, V lost 8 bases, and 7 bases had no gene match. Germline CDR1 LGHDT, CDR2 YNNKEL (reference sequence). The CDR3 sequence is 14 residues long. Here the CDR3 DNA reads TGTGCCAGCGGCCTAAGACAGGGGGCCTACGAGCAGTACTTC. The encoded protein is CASGLRQGAYEQYF.

This sequence joins TRBV10-3 and TRBJ2-5; D uncertain. V shed 4 bases and J shed 4 bases, with 16 bases lying between them. This CDR3 comprises 15 residues. Germline V gene data show CDR1 as ENHRY and CDR2 as SYGVKD. The CDR3 sequence: CAISAGSTLRETQYF. CDR3 in DNA: TGTGCCATCAGTGCGGGCAGCACCTTGAGAGAGACCCAGTACTTC.